This T cell receptor (beta chain) was captured by sequencing in a study of identical twins. From the 5' RACE reads, TCRdb called clonotypes with MiXCR, one entry per CDR3 protein. Among roughly 630,000 distinct CDR3 sequences listed, 7% to 7.5% were seen once. The study's findings and limits: Alpha sequences out of frame and shared by twins had excess low generation probability.

The germline CDR1 and CDR2 sequences are MGHRA and YSYEKL. The trim removed 0 bases at V and 1 base at J, leaving 11 bases unmatched. The CDR3 is 19 amino acids. This clonotype was observed many times. The antigen is unknown. The same data also went into a second study, on yellow fever vaccine responses in identical twins. That paper states: Twins reportedly had a vaccine T cell response that seemed partly convergent, partly personalized.

The receptor was isolated from a woman younger than 30 in good health. The chain is built from TRBV4-1 and TRBJ2-4; 8 bases line up with TRBD2. Sequencing used PBMCs. CDR3 loop: CASSQDPPGGLIAKNIQYF. The CDR3 DNA follows: TGCGCCAGCAGCCAAGATCCTCCGGGGGGGCTAATCGCCAAAAACATTCAGTACTTC.